Following are 30 T cell receptor beta chains from one sample sequenced in a study of cytomegalovirus exposure and HLA in healthy donors. Researchers ran the PCR with 60 Vbeta and 13 Jbeta primers. Profiling relied on immunoSEQ multiplex PCR, and the TCRdb table lists in-frame clones only, not all of them. The top ten hold around 20% of the sample, which has roughly 100,000 clones, around 77% seen once. The sequenced sample consisted of PBMCs. These receptors were taken from a woman aged 55-75 years in good health and CMV-seropositive.

The genes are TRBV4-2 and TRBJ1-2; possibly TRBD1 for D (5 bases). Deletions cut 4 bases from V and 4 bases from J, with 19 bases between. The CDR3 has 16 residues. Germline V gene sequence: CDR1 LGHNA, CDR2 YNFKEQ. The CDR3, as DNA: TGTGCCAGCAGCCGAAGATCGACGGGGGAAGGCTATGGCTACACCTTC. Amino acids: CASSRRSTGEGYGYTF.

The chain uses TRBV2 and TRBJ2-4; the D is unclear. The CDR3 is made up of 13 amino acids. Germline loops: CDR1 SNHLY, CDR2 FYNNEI. Trimming removed 5 bases from V and 7 bases from J, with 12 bases in between. The CDR3 sequence is CASSLTDGNIQYF. In nucleotides, the CDR3 is TGTGCCAGCAGTCTTACCGACGGGAACATTCAGTACTTC.

The rearrangement joins TRBV5-6 to TRBJ2-1, with unresolved D. The CDR3 is made up of 13 amino acids. V lost 5 bases and J lost 10, with 16 bases in between. CDR1 is SGHDT, CDR2 YYEEEE, per germline. CDR3 nucleotides: TGTGCCAGCAGTACGCCCGCCCTTCAGGAGCAGTTCTTC. Its protein is CASSTPALQEQFF.

V is TRBV7-9 and J is TRBJ2-1, with 10 bases matching TRBD2. The CDR3 consists of 16 residues. Unmatched junction bases numbered 12, after V lost 4 bases and J lost 9 bases. Germline V gene data show CDR1 as SEHNR and CDR2 as FQNEAQ (reference sequence). As DNA, the CDR3 is TGTGCCAGCAGCTCCATAGTCCGACTAGCGGGTGTTGAGCAGTTCTTC. Its protein is CASSSIVRLAGVEQFF.

CDR3 residues: CASSSNMVGYTF. Here the CDR3 DNA reads TGCGCCAGCAGCTCGAACATGGTGGGCTACACCTTC. The chain links TRBV5-1 to TRBJ1-2; no definite D call. The V and J ends lost 3 bases and 8 bases respectively, with 11 bases between them. The CDR3 has 12 residues. CDR1 and CDR2 (germline): SGHRS, YFSETQ. The complete variable domain, with remaining parts taken from reference TRBV5-1 and TRBJ1-2, reads KAGVTQTPRYLIKTRGQQVTLSCSPISGHRSVSWYQQTPGQGLQFLFEYFSETQRNKGNFPGRFSGRQFSNSRSEMNVSTLELGDSALYLCASSSNMVGYTFGSGTRLTVV.

This rearrangement joins TRBV7-9 to TRBJ2-5, with D unclear. This CDR3 spans 14 amino acids. The germline gives CDR1 SEHNR, CDR2 FQNEAQ (reference sequence). Trimming took off 3 bases at V and 11 bases at J, with 19 bases between the two ends. The CDR3: CASSLGNRGDEQYF. The CDR3, as DNA: TGTGCCAGCAGCTTGGGCAACCGTGGTGATGAGCAGTACTTC.

The chain has TRBV5-6 and TRBJ2-5; 7 nucleotides agree with TRBD2. Germline lookup yields CDR1 SGHDT and CDR2 YYEEEE. The trim removed 2 bases at V and 0 bases at J, leaving 13 bases unmatched. This CDR3 has 18 amino acids. This CDR3 reads CASSFLGLVGGYQETQYF. The CDR3 coding sequence is TGTGCCAGCAGCTTCCTAGGACTAGTGGGGGGTTACCAAGAGACCCAGTACTTC. The whole variable domain, remainder taken from reference TRBV5-6 and TRBJ2-5, is DAGVTQSPTHLIKTRGQQVTLRCSPKSGHDTVSWYQQALGQGPQFIFQYYEEEERQRGNFPDRFSGHQFPNYSSELNVNALLLGDSALYLCASSFLGLVGGYQETQYFGPGTRLLVL.

This sequence joins TRBV7-8 and TRBJ2-1; 8 nucleotides align to TRBD2. This CDR3 has 17 residues. From germline, CDR1 is SGHVS and CDR2 FQNEAQ. The ends lost 5 bases at V and 9 bases at J; junction bases unmatched: 18. The CDR3 bases are TGTGCCAGCAGCGGACACGTGGCGGGAGGTACGAGGTCTGAGCAGTTCTTC. Protein: CASSGHVAGGTRSEQFF.

CDR3 protein: CASSWLAQGSYEQYF. DNA for the CDR3: TGTGCCAGCAGCTGGTTGGCACAGGGGTCCTACGAGCAGTACTTC. J is TRBJ2-7 and V is TRBV5-5, with 7 bases lining up with TRBD1. CDR1 is SGHKS, CDR2 YYEKEE, per germline (reference sequence). Unmatched junction bases numbered 7, after V lost 3 bases and J lost 1 base. This CDR3 region has 15 residues.

The rearrangement links TRBV5-8 to TRBJ2-5; no clear D gene. Deletions cut 1 base from V and 1 base from J, with 8 bases between. This CDR3 contains 14 residues. Germline V gene sequence: CDR1 SGHTS, CDR2 YDEGEE. CDR3 sequence: CASSLRQIQETQYF. The CDR3 DNA reads as TGTGCCAGCAGCTTGCGTCAGATCCAAGAGACCCAGTACTTC.

The chain has TRBV4-1 and TRBJ2-2, with D maybe TRBD2 (5 bases). The germline V gene has CDR1 MGHRA and CDR2 YSYEKL. This CDR3 is 17 amino acids long. V dropped 3 bases and J dropped 1 base, with 15 bases sitting between them. The CDR3 sequence is CASSHRQGSVNTGELFF. As DNA, the CDR3 is TGCGCCAGCAGCCACAGACAAGGTAGCGTGAACACCGGGGAGCTGTTTTTT.

This clone was observed a few times. The V call is TRBV27, the J call TRBJ2-3, with TRBD2 matching over 9 bases. V gave up 7 bases and J gave up 4 bases; unmatched junction bases: 9. The CDR3 is made up of 15 amino acids. CDR1 and CDR2 (germline): MNHEY, SMNVEV (reference sequence). The CDR3 DNA reads TGTGCCAGCACTCCGCTGCGGGAGGGCCCAGATACGCAGTATTTT. This gives the protein CASTPLREGPDTQYF.

V gene TRBV5-1 combines with J gene TRBJ2-1; D perhaps matches TRBD2 (6 bases). CDR1 is SGHRS, CDR2 YFSETQ, per germline. Trimming shortened V by 3 bases and J by 5 bases, and 12 bases separated the two germline ends. This CDR3 has 14 residues. The CDR3 nucleotides read TGCGCCAGCAGCTCCAGCGGGTCAAACAATGAGCAGTTCTTC. Amino acid sequence: CASSSSGSNNEQFF.

This chain connects TRBV5-4 to TRBJ1-2, with 8 positions matching TRBD1. The V and J ends lost 4 bases and 7 bases, in that order; junction bases with no gene match: 12. This CDR3 contains 15 residues. Germline V lookup: CDR1 SGHNT, CDR2 YYREEE (reference sequence). In DNA, the CDR3 is TGTGCCAGCAGCCCGAAGCTGACAGGGGCGTTTGGCTACACCTTC. It codes for CASSPKLTGAFGYTF.

The chain couples TRBV15 to TRBJ1-2, with TRBD1 matching over 7 bases. The germline V gene encodes CDR1 LNHNV and CDR2 YYDKDF (reference sequence). Trimming at V came to 0 bases and at J to 7 bases, leaving 11 bases not matched to a gene. CDR3 size: 16 residues. As DNA, the CDR3 is TGTGCCACCAGCAGAGAACATCAGGGGGACGAGGCTGGCTACACCTTC. This gives the protein CATSREHQGDEAGYTF.

V usage is TRBV10-1 and J usage is TRBJ2-7; D may be TRBD1 (6 bases). This CDR3 spans 14 amino acids. Per the germline V gene, CDR1 is WNHNN and CDR2 is SYGVQD (reference sequence). Deletions cut 4 bases from V and 4 bases from J, with 14 bases between. The CDR3 spells CASSAGHSYYEQYF. The DNA of the CDR3 is TGCGCCAGCAGTGCGGGACATTCCTATTACGAGCAGTACTTC.

This chain connects TRBV5-1 to TRBJ2-5; TRBD2 might be the D (6 bases). The germline CDR1 and CDR2 sequences are SGHRS and YFSETQ. CDR3 length equals 14 residues. V gave up 0 bases and J gave up 5 bases, with 11 bases separating them. The CDR3 loop reads CASSLERAGETQYF. The CDR3 coding sequence is TGCGCCAGCAGCTTGGAGAGGGCGGGGGAGACCCAGTACTTC.

J is TRBJ2-5 and V is TRBV9, with TRBD1 matching over 8 bases. Germline CDR1 and CDR2: SGDLS and YYNGEE. The length of the CDR3 is 13 residues. Germline trimming cut 3 bases from V and 4 bases from J; bases unmatched to any gene: 2. The CDR3 spells CASSGGQAETQYF. The CDR3 DNA is TGTGCCAGCAGCGGGGGACAGGCAGAGACCCAGTACTTC.

There are a few counts of this clone. This sequence joins TRBV28 and TRBJ2-5, with a possible D match to TRBD2 (6 bases). The CDR3 contains 14 residues. The V and J ends lost 4 bases and 4 bases respectively, with 13 bases between them. CDR1 is MDHEN and CDR2 is SYDVKM in the germline V gene. The CDR3 DNA sequence: TGTGCCAGCAGTTCCTGGCTGGGAGGAGAGACCCAGTACTTC. Its protein is CASSSWLGGETQYF.

The gene calls are TRBV27 and TRBJ2-7, with 8 bases fitting TRBD1. Germline CDR1 is MNHEY and CDR2 is SMNVEV (reference sequence). The CDR3 contains 14 residues. Trimming cost V 6 bases and J 5 bases; bases outside gene matches: 9. DNA for the CDR3: TGTGCCAGCAGCATTGACAGGGGAGTCAACGAGCAGTACTTC. Translation: CASSIDRGVNEQYF.

This rearrangement joins TRBV6-1 to TRBJ1-2, with 7 bases that match TRBD1. CDR3 length: 15 amino acids. J lost 2 bases, V lost 3 bases, and 6 bases had no gene match. Looked up from germline, CDR1 is MNHNS and CDR2 is SASEGT. CDR3 in DNA: TGTGCCAGCAGTGACCTGGGACAGCGGAACTATGGCTACACCTTC. Translation: CASSDLGQRNYGYTF.

The chain joins TRBV5-1 to TRBJ2-2; 12 bases map to TRBD2. The CDR3 has 17 amino acids. V trimming: 2 bases; J trimming: 5 bases; junction bases outside the gene matches: 7. Per the germline V gene, CDR1 is SGHRS and CDR2 is YFSETQ. The CDR3 sequence: CASSLWTSGMSTGELFF. The CDR3 DNA reads as TGCGCCAGCAGCTTATGGACTAGCGGGATGAGTACCGGGGAGCTGTTTTTT.

The rearrangement uses TRBV11-2 and TRBJ2-5, with D perhaps matching TRBD1 (6 bases). Matching the DNA end better, TRBJ2-7 makes the J call doubtful. CDR3 length: 12 residues. Germline V gene sequence: CDR1 SGHAT, CDR2 FQNNGV. In DNA, the CDR3 is TGTGCCAGCAGTTACAGGGATCCCGAGCAGTACTTC. It yields the protein CASSYRDPEQYF.

V and J are TRBV28 and TRBJ2-7, with a tentative D call TRBD2 (6 bases). Germline CDR1 is MDHEN and CDR2 is SYDVKM. Deletions cut 11 bases from V and 7 bases from J, with 18 bases between. This CDR3 region has 12 residues. CDR3 nucleotide sequence: TGTGCCCTCGGAGGGGTAGGACGGGAGCAGTACTTC. Protein product: CALGGVGREQYF.

The CDR3 loop is CASSVRQGPGELFF. CDR3 nucleotide sequence: TGCGCCAGCAGTGTGCGACAGGGTCCCGGGGAGCTGTTTTTT. The J gene is TRBJ2-2, the V gene TRBV23-1, with 7 bases fitting TRBD1. TRBV23-1 is sorted into the ORF group, with uncertain function. The CDR3 has 14 amino acids. V lost 5 bases and J lost 6; bases outside the gene matches: 6.

Only a few counts were recorded for this clone. J is TRBJ2-7 and V is TRBV6-5, with TRBD1 as a possible D gene (6 bases). The V gene lost 2 bases and the J gene lost 1 base, with 12 bases spanning the gap. Looked up from germline, CDR1 is MNHEY and CDR2 is SVGAGI. CDR3 length equals 15 residues. CDR3 bases: TGTGCCAGCAGTTACCTTTCGACAGGTTCCTACGAGCAGTACTTC. This translates into CASSYLSTGSYEQYF.

The chain uses TRBV2 and TRBJ2-2; 11 nucleotides agree with TRBD2. Per the germline V gene, CDR1 is SNHLY and CDR2 is FYNNEI. With V trimmed by 2 bases and J by 5 bases, 1 base remained unmatched. This CDR3 contains 15 residues. This CDR3 is CASSELAGGTGELFF. The CDR3 DNA follows: TGTGCCAGCAGTGAACTAGCGGGAGGAACCGGGGAGCTGTTTTTT.

The chain carries TRBV14 and TRBJ1-4; tentative D call: TRBD1 (5 bases). Germline assignment: CDR1 SGHDN and CDR2 FVKESK. This CDR3 has 14 residues. V was clipped by 0 bases and J by 9 bases, with 11 bases between them. In nucleotides, the CDR3 is TGTGCCAGCAGCCAAGACAGGGCAGGAAAAAAACTGTTTTTT. Residues: CASSQDRAGKKLFF.

The chain links TRBV2 to TRBJ2-7; D possibly corresponds to TRBD1 (6 bases). V dropped 7 bases and J dropped 3 bases, with 19 bases sitting between them. The germline V gene has CDR1 SNHLY and CDR2 FYNNEI. This CDR3 is 15 amino acids long. The CDR3 sequence is CASKKNRDTRYEQYF. Here the CDR3 DNA reads TGTGCCAGCAAAAAGAACCGGGACACCCGCTACGAGCAGTACTTC.

The chain uses TRBV30 and TRBJ2-3; D remains ambiguous. The CDR3 runs 12 residues. With 0 bases removed from V and 3 bases from J, the gap between germline ends came to 4 bases. The germline CDR1 and CDR2 sequences are GTSNPN and SVGIG (reference sequence). This chain's CDR3 is CAWSVPTDTQYF. The CDR3 DNA reads TGTGCCTGGAGTGTTCCAACAGATACGCAGTATTTT.